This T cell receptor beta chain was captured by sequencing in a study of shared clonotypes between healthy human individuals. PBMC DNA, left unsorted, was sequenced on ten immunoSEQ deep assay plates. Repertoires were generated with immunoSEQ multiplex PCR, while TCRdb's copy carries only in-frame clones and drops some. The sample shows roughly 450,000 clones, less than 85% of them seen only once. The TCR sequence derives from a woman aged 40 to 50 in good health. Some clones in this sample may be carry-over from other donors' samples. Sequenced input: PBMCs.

The CDR3 sequence is CAWSGGVNFGQYF. CDR3 DNA: TGTGCCTGGAGTGGAGGGGTGAATTTTGGGCAGTACTTC. The rearrangement uses TRBV30 and TRBJ2-7; D tentatively reads TRBD1 or TRBD2 (5 bases each). There are 13 residues in the CDR3. V shed 1 base and J shed 9 bases, with 16 bases lying between them. CDR1 GTSNPN and CDR2 SVGIG come from the germline V gene (reference sequence).